This T cell receptor beta chain originates from a study of T cell responses to AZD1222 COVID-19 vaccine. Study-level findings and limits: Vaccine-associated CD4 TCRs spanned spike, dominant at 160-218 and 743-854.

TCRdb's table, derived via immunoSEQ multiplex PCR, lists solely in-frame clones and lacks some. The sample comprises 85,000 to 130,000 clones, about 89% of which are singletons, and 16% rests with the top ten. This CDR3 contains 15 residues. The V and J ends lost 0 bases and 0 bases respectively, with 8 bases between them. Per the germline V gene, CDR1 is MNHEY and CDR2 is SVGEGT. Worth noting for this clone: Its antigen remains unidentified.

This receptor was taken from an adult in good health. Specimen: peripheral blood, collected on day 0 of AZD1222 vaccination. This chain links TRBV6-2 or TRBV6-3 with TRBJ2-5; unclear D gene. In DNA, the CDR3 is TGTGCCAGCAGTTACTCGGAGTCAGACCAAGAGACCCAGTACTTC. It yields the protein CASSYSESDQETQYF.